This T cell receptor (beta chain) was identified during a study of blood T cells in healthy people across ages. This CDR3 contains 16 residues. Trimming took 4 bases from V and 2 from J, leaving 18 bases between them. Germline-derived CDR1 and CDR2 are MDHEN and SYDVKM. A J-beta primer mix and a sample-barcoded 5' primer were used in a second PCR of roughly 6 to 12 cycles. TCRdb fed the 5' RACE reads into MiXCR, producing one record per CDR3 protein. The sample yields about 930,000 distinct CDR3 sequences, almost 30% seen once. The same data also went into a second study, on T cells of mothers and their children.

Sequencing was carried out using blood. The receptor's source is a middle-aged woman in good health. The rearrangement uses TRBV28 and TRBJ2-7; D uncertain. The CDR3 DNA reads TGTGCCAGCAGTTCCTTAATGCAGGTAGAGGCCTACGAGCAGTACTTC. This gives the protein CASSSLMQVEAYEQYF. The variable domain in full, completed from reference TRBV28 and TRBJ2-7, reads DVKVTQSSRYLVKRTGEKVFLECVQDMDHENMFWYRQDPGLGLRLIYFSYDVKMKEKGDIPEGYSVSREKKERFSLILESASTNQTSMYLCASSSLMQVEAYEQYFGPGTRLTVT.